This TCR beta chain was obtained from a study of blood T cell repertoires in COVID-19. Germline-derived CDR1 and CDR2 are MDHEN and SYDVKM. The CDR3 is 15 residues long. With 6 bases clipped from V and 4 bases from J, the junction kept 10 bases outside the gene matches. In the authors' methods: Amplified reference gene primers provided the basis for estimating nucleated cell counts. Only in-frame clones appear in the TCRdb table, and some are missing; sequencing was by immunoSEQ multiplex PCR. V and J calls and clone size are those listed in that table; D and trimming were worked out from the DNA. The repertoire consists of around 49,000 clones, with 90% to 95% occurring once and the leading ten covering around 1%. Seattle-derived patients entered the study during active infection and were followed longitudinally.

The chain carries TRBV28 and TRBJ2-7; 9 nucleotides agree with TRBD1. The specimen was peripheral blood. This receptor was identified in a man aged 60-69 years with COVID-19, enrolled during active disease. In DNA form, the CDR3 reads TGTGCCAGCAGATCTTCCGGGACAGGGTTATACGAGCAGTACTTC. This gives the protein CASRSSGTGLYEQYF.